Listed here is a single TCR beta chain. The target antigen is unknown. Using TCRalpha and TCRbeta cDNA, the researchers carried out two nested PCRs that lasted around 15 and 9 cycles. TCRdb re-called the 5' RACE reads and catalogs CDR3 proteins one per entry, DNA excluded. The sample includes about 350,000 distinct CDR3 sequences. This entry comes from a study of monozygotic twins with inflammatory bowel disease. The CDR3 runs to 18 residues. Germline V lookup: CDR1 DFQATT, CDR2 SNEGSKA (reference sequence). Points from the study as a whole: Other individuals had fewer clonotypes in common with IBD patients than with healthy twins, especially with disease activity. On the inverse Simpson index, IBD patients scored lower for TCRbeta diversity than healthy co-twins.

Donors each contributed one blood sample measuring about 2.5 ml. Sample: blood. The V call is TRBV20-1, the J call TRBJ2-2; TCRdb's D gene call, TRBD1, goes unchecked for lack of DNA. The clonotype originates from a human donor with ulcerative colitis or Crohn's disease, or a healthy co-twin of an affected twin (not recorded which). The CDR3 protein is CSARDQRQGKPNTGELFF.